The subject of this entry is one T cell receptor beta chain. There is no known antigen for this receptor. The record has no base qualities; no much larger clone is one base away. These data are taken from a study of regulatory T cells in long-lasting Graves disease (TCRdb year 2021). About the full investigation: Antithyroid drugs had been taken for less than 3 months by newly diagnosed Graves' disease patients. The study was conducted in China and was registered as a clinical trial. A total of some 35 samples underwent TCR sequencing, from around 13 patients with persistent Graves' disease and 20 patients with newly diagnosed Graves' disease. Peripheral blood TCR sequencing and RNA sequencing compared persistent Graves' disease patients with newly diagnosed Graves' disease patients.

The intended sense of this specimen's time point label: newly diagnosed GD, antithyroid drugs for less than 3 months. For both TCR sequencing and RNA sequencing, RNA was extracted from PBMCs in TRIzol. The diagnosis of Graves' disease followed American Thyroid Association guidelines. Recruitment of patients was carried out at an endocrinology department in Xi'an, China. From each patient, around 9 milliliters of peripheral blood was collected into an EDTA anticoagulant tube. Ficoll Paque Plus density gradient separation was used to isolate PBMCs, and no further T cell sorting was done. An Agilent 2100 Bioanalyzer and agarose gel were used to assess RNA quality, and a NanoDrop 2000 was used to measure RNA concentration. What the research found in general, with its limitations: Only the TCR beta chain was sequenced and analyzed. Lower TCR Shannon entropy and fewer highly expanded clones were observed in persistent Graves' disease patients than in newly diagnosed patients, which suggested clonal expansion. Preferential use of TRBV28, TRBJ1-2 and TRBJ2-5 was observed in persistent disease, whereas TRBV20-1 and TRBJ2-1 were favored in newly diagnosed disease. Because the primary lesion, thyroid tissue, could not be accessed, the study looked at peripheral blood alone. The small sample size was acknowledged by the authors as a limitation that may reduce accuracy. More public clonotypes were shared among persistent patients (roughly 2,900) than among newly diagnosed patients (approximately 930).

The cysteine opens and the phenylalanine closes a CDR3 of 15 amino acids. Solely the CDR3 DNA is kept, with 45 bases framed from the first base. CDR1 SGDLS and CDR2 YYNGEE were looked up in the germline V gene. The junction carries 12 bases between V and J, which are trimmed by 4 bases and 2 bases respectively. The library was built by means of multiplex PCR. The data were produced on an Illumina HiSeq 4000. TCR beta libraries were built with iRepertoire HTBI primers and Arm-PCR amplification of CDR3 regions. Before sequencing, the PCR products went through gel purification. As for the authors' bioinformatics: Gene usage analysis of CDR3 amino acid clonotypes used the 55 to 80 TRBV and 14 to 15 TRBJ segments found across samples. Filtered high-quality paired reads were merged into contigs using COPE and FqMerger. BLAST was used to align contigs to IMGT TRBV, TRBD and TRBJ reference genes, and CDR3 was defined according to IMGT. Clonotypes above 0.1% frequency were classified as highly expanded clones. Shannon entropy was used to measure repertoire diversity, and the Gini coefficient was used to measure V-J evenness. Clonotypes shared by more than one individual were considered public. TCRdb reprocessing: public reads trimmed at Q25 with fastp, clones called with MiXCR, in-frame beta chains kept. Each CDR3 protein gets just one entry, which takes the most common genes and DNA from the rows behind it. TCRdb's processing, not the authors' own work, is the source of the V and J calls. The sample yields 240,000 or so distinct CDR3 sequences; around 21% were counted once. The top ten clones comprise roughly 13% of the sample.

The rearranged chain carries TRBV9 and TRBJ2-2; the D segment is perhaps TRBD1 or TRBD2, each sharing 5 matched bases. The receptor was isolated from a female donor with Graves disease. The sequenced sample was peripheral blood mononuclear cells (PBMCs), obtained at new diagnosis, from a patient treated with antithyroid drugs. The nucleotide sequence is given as TGTGCCAGCAGCCGGGGCCCATCTAACACCGGGGAGCTGTTTTTT. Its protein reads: CASSRGPSNTGELFF. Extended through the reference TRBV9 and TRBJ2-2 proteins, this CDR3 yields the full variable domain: DSGVTQTPKHLITATGQRVTLRCSPRSGDLSVYWYQQSLDQGLQFLIQYYNGEERAKGNILERFSAQQFPDLHSELNLSSLELGDSALYFCASSRGPSNTGELFFGEGSRLTVL.